The clone carrying this T cell receptor (beta chain) was picked up a small number of times. These data come from a study of regulatory T cells in long-lasting Graves disease. Time point in this sample: newly diagnosed GD, antithyroid drugs for less than 3 months. Extracted RNA from PBMCs served as the source of the TCR library. The V gene's germline CDR1 is LGHDT and CDR2 YNNKEL (reference sequence). Trimming stripped 2 bases from V and 0 bases from J, with 8 bases between. The CDR3 has 15 residues. Arm-PCR of CDR3 regions with iRepertoire HTBI primers generated TCR beta libraries. MiXCR, run by TCRdb on the multiplex PCR reads, gives a single entry per CDR3 protein. This sample has 580,000 or so distinct CDR3 sequences, with 15% to 20% found just once. These data are also associated with another study on T cells in Graves' hyperthyroidism and ophthalmopathy.

This rearrangement joins TRBV3-1 to TRBJ2-1; D is uncertain. The receptor was derived from a young man with Graves disease. The starting material was peripheral blood mononuclear cells (PBMCs), obtained at new diagnosis, from a patient treated with antithyroid drugs. CDR3 sequence: CASSQPRYSYNEQFF. CDR3 sequence (DNA): TGTGCCAGCAGCCAACCCAGGTACTCCTACAATGAGCAGTTCTTC.